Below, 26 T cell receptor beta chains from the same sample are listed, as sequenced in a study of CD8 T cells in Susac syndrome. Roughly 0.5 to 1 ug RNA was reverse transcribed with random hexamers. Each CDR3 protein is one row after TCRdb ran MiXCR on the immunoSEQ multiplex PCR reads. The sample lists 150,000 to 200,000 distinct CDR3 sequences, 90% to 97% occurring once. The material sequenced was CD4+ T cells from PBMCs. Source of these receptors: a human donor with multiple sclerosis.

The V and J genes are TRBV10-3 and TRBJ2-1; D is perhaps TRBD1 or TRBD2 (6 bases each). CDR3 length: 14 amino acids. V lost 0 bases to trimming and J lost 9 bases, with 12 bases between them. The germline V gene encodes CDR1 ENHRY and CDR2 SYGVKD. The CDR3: CAISESVGGAEQFF. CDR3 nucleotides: TGTGCCATCAGTGAGTCCGTGGGGGGCGCTGAGCAGTTCTTC.

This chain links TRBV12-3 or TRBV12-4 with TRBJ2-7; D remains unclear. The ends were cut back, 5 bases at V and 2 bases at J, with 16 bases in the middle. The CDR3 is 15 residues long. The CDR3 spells CASSPRTGSAYEQYF. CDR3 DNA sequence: TGTGCCAGCAGTCCACGCACCGGGTCCGCCTACGAGCAGTACTTC.

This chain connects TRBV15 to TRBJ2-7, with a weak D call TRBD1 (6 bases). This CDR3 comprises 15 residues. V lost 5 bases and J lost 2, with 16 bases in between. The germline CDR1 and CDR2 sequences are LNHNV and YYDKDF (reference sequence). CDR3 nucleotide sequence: TGTGCCACCAGCCGGGACAACCGACCCCCCTACGAGCAGTACTTC. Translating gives CATSRDNRPPYEQYF.

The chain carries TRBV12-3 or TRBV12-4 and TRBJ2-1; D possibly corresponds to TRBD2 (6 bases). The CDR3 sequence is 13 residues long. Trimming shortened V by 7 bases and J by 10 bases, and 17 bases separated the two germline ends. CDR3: CASTHAAGWEQFF. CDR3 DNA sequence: TGTGCCAGCACCCATGCTGCGGGGTGGGAGCAGTTCTTC.

As DNA, the CDR3 is TGCGCCAGCAGCGCAGGACTAGAGAACAATGAGCAGTTCTTC. Residues: CASSAGLENNEQFF. V and J are TRBV5-1 and TRBJ2-1, with 7 bases aligning to TRBD2. Per germline, CDR1 SGHRS and CDR2 YFSETQ. This CDR3 comprises 14 residues. The ends lost 4 bases at V and 5 bases at J; junction bases unmatched: 6.

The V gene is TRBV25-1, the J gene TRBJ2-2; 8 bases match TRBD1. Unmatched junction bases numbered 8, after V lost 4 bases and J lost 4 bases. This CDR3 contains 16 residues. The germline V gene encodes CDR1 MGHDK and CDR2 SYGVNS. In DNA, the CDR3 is TGTGCCAGCAGTGCCCGCGGACAGGGTGGCACCGGGGAGCTGTTTTTT. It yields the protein CASSARGQGGTGELFF.

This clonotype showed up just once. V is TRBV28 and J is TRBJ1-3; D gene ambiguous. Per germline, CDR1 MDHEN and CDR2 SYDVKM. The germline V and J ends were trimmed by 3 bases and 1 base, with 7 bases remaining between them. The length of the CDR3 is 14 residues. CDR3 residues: CASSLSVSGNTIYF. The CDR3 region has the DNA TGTGCCAGCAGTTTGTCGGTTTCTGGAAACACCATATATTTT.

CDR3 protein: CAISDGTGGVFF. The DNA of the CDR3 is TGTGCCATCAGTGACGGGACAGGGGGCGTCTTCTTC. The chain couples TRBV10-3 to TRBJ2-1; 12 bases match TRBD1. The CDR3 length is 12 residues. The V and J ends lost 3 bases and 16 bases, in that order; junction bases with no gene match: 4. The germline CDR1 and CDR2 sequences are ENHRY and SYGVKD.

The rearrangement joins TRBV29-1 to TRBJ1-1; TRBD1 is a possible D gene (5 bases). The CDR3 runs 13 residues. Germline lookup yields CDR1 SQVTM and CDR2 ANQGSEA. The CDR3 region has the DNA TGCAGTGTCTCCCAGGGCGGGGTAACTGAAGCTTTCTTT. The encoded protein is CSVSQGGVTEAFF.

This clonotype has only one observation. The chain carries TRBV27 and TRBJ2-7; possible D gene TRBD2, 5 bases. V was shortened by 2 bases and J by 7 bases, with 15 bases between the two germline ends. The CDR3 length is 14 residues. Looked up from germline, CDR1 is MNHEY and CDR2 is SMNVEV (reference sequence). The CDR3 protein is CASSLMPRVWEQYF. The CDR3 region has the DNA TGTGCCAGCAGTTTAATGCCGAGGGTCTGGGAGCAGTACTTC.

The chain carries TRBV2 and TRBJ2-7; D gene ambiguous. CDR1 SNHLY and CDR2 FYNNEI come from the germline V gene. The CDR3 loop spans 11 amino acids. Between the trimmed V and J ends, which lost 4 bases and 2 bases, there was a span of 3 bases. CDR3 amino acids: CASSATYEQYF. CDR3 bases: TGTGCCAGCAGTGCCACCTACGAGCAGTACTTC.

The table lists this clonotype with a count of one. CDR3 sequence: CASSSDRNYGYTF. The DNA of the CDR3 is TGTGCCAGCAGCTCAGACAGGAACTATGGCTACACCTTC. V gene TRBV11-1 combines with J gene TRBJ1-2; tentatively, D is TRBD1 (6 bases). The V end lost 4 bases, the J end lost 2 bases, and 8 bases lay between the germline ends. Per germline, CDR1 SGHAT and CDR2 FQDESV (reference sequence). This CDR3 is built from 13 residues.

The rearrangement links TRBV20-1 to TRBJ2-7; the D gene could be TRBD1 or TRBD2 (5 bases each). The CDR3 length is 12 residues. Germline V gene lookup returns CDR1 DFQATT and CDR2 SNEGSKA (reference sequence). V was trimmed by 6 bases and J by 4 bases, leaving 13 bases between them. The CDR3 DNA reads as TGCAGTGCCTGGGGGATTGGTTACGAGCAGTACTTC. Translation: CSAWGIGYEQYF.

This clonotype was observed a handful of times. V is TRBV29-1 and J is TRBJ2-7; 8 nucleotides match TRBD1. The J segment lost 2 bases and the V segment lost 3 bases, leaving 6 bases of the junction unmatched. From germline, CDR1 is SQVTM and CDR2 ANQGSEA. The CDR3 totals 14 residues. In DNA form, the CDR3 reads TGCAGCGTTGAGGTTCGGACAGGGACCTACGAGCAGTACTTC. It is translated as CSVEVRTGTYEQYF.

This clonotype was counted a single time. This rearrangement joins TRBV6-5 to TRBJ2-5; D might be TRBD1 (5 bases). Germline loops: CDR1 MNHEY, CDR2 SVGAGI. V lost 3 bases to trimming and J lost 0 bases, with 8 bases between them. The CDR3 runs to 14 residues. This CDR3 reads CASSYWGYQETQYF. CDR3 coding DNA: TGTGCCAGCAGTTATTGGGGCTACCAAGAGACCCAGTACTTC.

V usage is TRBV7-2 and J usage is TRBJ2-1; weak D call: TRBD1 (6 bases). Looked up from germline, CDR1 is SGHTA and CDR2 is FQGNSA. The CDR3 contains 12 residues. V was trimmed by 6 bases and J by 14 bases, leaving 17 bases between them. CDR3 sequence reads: CASSPDGGQKFF. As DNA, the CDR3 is TGTGCCAGCAGTCCCGATGGGGGCCAAAAGTTCTTC. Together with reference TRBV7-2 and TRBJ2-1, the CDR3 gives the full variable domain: GAGVSQSPSNKVTEKGKDVELRCDPISGHTALYWYRQSLGQGLEFLIYFQGNSAPDKSGLPSDRFSAERTGGSVSTLTIQRTQQEDSAVYLCASSPDGGQKFFGPGTRLTVL.

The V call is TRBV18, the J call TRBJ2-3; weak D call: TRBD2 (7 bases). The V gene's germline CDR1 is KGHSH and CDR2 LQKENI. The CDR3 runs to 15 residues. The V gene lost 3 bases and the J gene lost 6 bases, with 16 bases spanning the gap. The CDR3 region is CASSPGGGPGDTQYF. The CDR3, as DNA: TGTGCCAGCTCACCGGGCGGGGGCCCAGGGGATACGCAGTATTTT.

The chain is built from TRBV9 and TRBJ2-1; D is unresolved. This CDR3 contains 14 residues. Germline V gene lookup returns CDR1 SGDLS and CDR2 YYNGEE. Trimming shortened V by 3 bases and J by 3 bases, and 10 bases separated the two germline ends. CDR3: CASSATTHYNEQFF. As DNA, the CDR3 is TGTGCCAGCAGCGCCACTACTCACTACAATGAGCAGTTCTTC.

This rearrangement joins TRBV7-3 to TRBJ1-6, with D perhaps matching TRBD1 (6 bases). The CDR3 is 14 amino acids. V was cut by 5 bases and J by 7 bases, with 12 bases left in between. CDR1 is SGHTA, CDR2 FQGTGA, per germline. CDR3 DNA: TGTGCCAGCAGCGAGGGACAAGGCAATTCACCCCTCCACTTT. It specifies CASSEGQGNSPLHF.

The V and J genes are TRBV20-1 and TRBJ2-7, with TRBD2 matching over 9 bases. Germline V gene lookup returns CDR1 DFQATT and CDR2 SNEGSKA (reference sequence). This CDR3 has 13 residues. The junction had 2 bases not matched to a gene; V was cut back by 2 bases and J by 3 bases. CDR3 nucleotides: TGCAGTGCTAGAAGCGGGGGGATCTACGAGCAGTACTTC. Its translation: CSARSGGIYEQYF.

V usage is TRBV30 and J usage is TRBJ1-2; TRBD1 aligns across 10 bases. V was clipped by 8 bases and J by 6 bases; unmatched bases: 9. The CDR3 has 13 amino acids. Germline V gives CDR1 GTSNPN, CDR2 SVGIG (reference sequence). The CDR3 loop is CAQDRGRLNGYTF. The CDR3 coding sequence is TGTGCCCAAGACAGGGGGCGATTGAATGGCTACACCTTC.

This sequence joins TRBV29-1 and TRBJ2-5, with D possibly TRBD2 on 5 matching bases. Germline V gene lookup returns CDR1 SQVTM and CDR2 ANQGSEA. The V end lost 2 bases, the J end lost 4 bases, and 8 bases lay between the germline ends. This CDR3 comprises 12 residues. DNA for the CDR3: TGCAGCGTTGAACTAGCTGGAGAGACCCAGTACTTC. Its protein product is CSVELAGETQYF.

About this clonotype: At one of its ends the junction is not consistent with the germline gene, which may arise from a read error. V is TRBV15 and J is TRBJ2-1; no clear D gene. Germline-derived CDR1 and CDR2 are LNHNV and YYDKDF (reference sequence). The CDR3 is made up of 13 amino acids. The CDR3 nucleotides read TGTGCCACCAGCCCCAATTGGATTAATGGGCAGTTCTTC. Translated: CATSPNWINGQFF.

CDR3 sequence: CASSLNVVGTDTQYF. The CDR3 DNA sequence: TGCGCCAGCAGCTTGAATGTGGTTGGGACAGATACGCAGTATTTT. The chain carries TRBV5-1 and TRBJ2-3; the D is unclear. V lost 1 base to trimming and J lost 3 bases, with 12 bases between them. CDR3 size: 15 residues. CDR1 is SGHRS, CDR2 YFSETQ, per germline.

This CDR3 is CSAPQGARINYGYTF. CDR3 sequence (DNA): TGCAGTGCTCCGCAGGGTGCACGTATAAACTATGGCTACACCTTC. The V gene is TRBV20-1, the J gene TRBJ1-2, with D maybe TRBD1 (5 bases). V lost 5 bases and J 2 bases, leaving 18 bases between the germline ends. The CDR3 is made up of 15 amino acids. Germline CDR1 DFQATT, CDR2 SNEGSKA (reference sequence).

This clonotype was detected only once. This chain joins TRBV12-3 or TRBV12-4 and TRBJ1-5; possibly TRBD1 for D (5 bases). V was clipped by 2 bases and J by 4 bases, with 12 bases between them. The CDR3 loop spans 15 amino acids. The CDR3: CASSLSGRANQPQHF. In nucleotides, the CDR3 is TGTGCCAGCAGTTTATCCGGCAGGGCGAATCAGCCCCAGCATTTT.